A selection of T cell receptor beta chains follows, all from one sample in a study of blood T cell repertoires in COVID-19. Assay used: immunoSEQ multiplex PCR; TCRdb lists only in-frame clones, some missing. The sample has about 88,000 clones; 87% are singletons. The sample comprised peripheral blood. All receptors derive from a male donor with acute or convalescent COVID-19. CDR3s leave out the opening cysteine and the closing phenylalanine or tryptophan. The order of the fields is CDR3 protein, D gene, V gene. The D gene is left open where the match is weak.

cdr3_aa: ASSLRQGAAEKLF
d_call: TRBD1
v_call: TRBV6-6

cdr3_aa: ASSLGAGWSTDTQY
d_call: .
v_call: TRBV7-6

cdr3_aa: ASSVVDGGANTGELF
d_call: TRBD2
v_call: TRBV9

cdr3_aa: ASSRQGPPDTQY
d_call: TRBD1
v_call: TRBV7-9

cdr3_aa: ASSLVGTGKNEQY
d_call: TRBD1
v_call: TRBV5-4

cdr3_aa: ASSLAELYNSPLH
d_call: .
v_call: TRBV7-4

cdr3_aa: ASSITGGNTEAF
d_call: TRBD1
v_call: TRBV2

cdr3_aa: AWIGQGYEQY
d_call: TRBD1
v_call: TRBV30

cdr3_aa: ASRGTAVDEQF
d_call: TRBD1
v_call: TRBV6-5

cdr3_aa: ATSPRSGEGYT
d_call: .
v_call: TRBV15

cdr3_aa: AWGETGRPNSPLH
d_call: TRBD1
v_call: TRBV30

cdr3_aa: ASSLDGTGVETQY
d_call: TRBD1
v_call: TRBV5-1

cdr3_aa: ASGGGGAINEQF
d_call: TRBD2
v_call: TRBV19

cdr3_aa: ASSPPGTGTLSNTIY
d_call: .
v_call: TRBV5-5

cdr3_aa: ASSAGPLGGEKLF
d_call: .
v_call: TRBV7-2

cdr3_aa: ASSLRVNGETQY
d_call: .
v_call: TRBV27

cdr3_aa: ASSLVGGPTDTQY
d_call: .
v_call: TRBV7-2